Listed here are 8 T cell receptor beta chains from one sample, sequenced in a study of blood T cell repertoires in COVID-19. Measured with immunoSEQ multiplex PCR; TCRdb has only the in-frame clones, and not every one. The sample records about 230,000 clones, around 83% being singletons. Sequenced material: peripheral blood. These receptors were obtained from a woman in her forties or fifties with acute or convalescent COVID-19.

The chain combines TRBV5-4 with TRBJ1-5; D uncertain. The CDR3 has 13 residues. V was pared by 1 base and J by 4 bases, with 6 bases between. Per germline, CDR1 SGHNT and CDR2 YYREEE (reference sequence). CDR3 nucleotides: TGTGCCAGCAGCTTGTCCGGGAATCAGCCCCAGCATTTT. It encodes CASSLSGNQPQHF.

The chain couples TRBV4-2 to TRBJ2-7, with 8 bases fitting TRBD1. Germline V CDR1 and CDR2: LGHNA, YNFKEQ. The CDR3 contains 17 residues. The trim removed 4 bases at V and 7 bases at J, leaving 18 bases unmatched. CDR3 residues: CASSLSVVGQVAWEQYF. CDR3 sequence (DNA): TGTGCCAGCAGCCTTTCTGTGGTGGGACAGGTGGCCTGGGAGCAGTACTTC.

Points on this clone: Germline is not matched at one junction end, which may reflect a read error. The J gene is TRBJ2-4, the V gene TRBV5-1, with 9 bases fitting TRBD2. The CDR3 totals 13 residues. Germline V gene sequence: CDR1 SGHRS, CDR2 YFSETQ. CDR3 sequence: CASSLGGTSRKHF. DNA for the CDR3: TGCGCCAGCAGCTTGGGGGGGACTAGCAGGAAACACTTC.

The sample holds one count of this clone. The J gene is TRBJ1-5, the V gene TRBV10-3; TRBD1 is a possible D gene (5 bases). V lost 0 bases, J lost 7 bases, and 10 bases lay in between. The CDR3 is 14 amino acids. Germline CDR1 reads ENHRY; CDR2 reads SYGVKD. The CDR3 nucleotides are TGTGCCATCAGTGAGTCGAATGGGGCCCAGCCCCAGCATTTT. It codes for CAISESNGAQPQHF.

This clone has only one observation. The chain uses TRBV27 and TRBJ1-5; D possibly corresponds to TRBD1 (6 bases). Germline-derived CDR1 and CDR2 are MNHEY and SMNVEV (reference sequence). The CDR3 is 15 amino acids. The V end was cut by 4 bases, the J end by 0 bases, with 10 bases between. The CDR3 DNA follows: TGTGCCAGCAGTTCGTCAGGGGATAGCAATCAGCCCCAGCATTTT. Translating gives CASSSSGDSNQPQHF.

The V call is TRBV6-5, the J call TRBJ1-2; weak D call: TRBD1 (6 bases). The CDR3 contains 15 residues. Germline V gene data show CDR1 as MNHEY and CDR2 as SVGAGI. Trimming pared 2 bases from V and 4 bases from J, leaving 14 bases between. CDR3 sequence reads: CASSYREAGAYGYTF. CDR3 nucleotide sequence: TGTGCCAGCAGTTACCGCGAGGCGGGGGCCTATGGCTACACCTTC.

The chain links TRBV19 to TRBJ2-3, with 9 bases lining up with TRBD2. The CDR3 sequence is 17 residues long. The V gene's germline CDR1 is LNHDA and CDR2 SQIVND (reference sequence). V lost 3 bases to trimming and J lost 4 bases; unmatched junction nucleotides: 11. This CDR3 is CASSMRGRGGPPDTQYF. In DNA form, the CDR3 reads TGTGCCAGTAGTATGAGAGGGCGGGGGGGCCCCCCAGATACGCAGTATTTT.

The V and J genes are TRBV7-2 and TRBJ2-1; TRBD1 agrees at 8 bases. V shed 5 bases and J 8 bases; nucleotides not matched to a gene: 8. Germline CDR1 is SGHTA and CDR2 is FQGNSA. There are 14 residues in the CDR3. The CDR3 region is CASSTPGGFDEQFF. CDR3 DNA sequence: TGTGCCAGCAGCACTCCAGGGGGCTTTGATGAGCAGTTCTTC.